A selection of T cell receptor beta chains follows, all from one sample in a study of T cells in Graves' hyperthyroidism and ophthalmopathy. MiXCR, applied by TCRdb to the multiplex PCR reads, yields one record per CDR3 protein. This sample has approximately 610,000 distinct CDR3 sequences, with roughly 15% found just once. The sequenced material came from blood. The source is a woman aged 40 to 49 with Graves' ophthalmopathy. Both conserved end residues are part of each CDR3. The order of the fields is clone size, V gene, CDR3 length, J gene, D gene, CDR3 protein, CDR3 DNA. The D gene is left open where the match is weak. Clone size, where shown, is once, few, many, or a class for clones that have expanded.

many	TRBV14	13	TRBJ1-1	.	CASSQQGPTEAFF	TGTGCCAGCAGCCAACAGGGCCCCACTGAAGCTTTCTTT
.	TRBV29-1	13	TRBJ1-2	.	CSVERFSAAGYTF	TGCAGCGTGGAGAGGTTTTCGGCGGCTGGCTACACCTTC
few	TRBV28	18	TRBJ1-2	.	CASHFGGGRGWRNYGYTF	TGTGCCAGTCACTTCGGTGGGGGGCGAGGATGGCGAAACTATGGCTACACCTTC
.	TRBV4-1	13	TRBJ2-7	.	CASSQERDYEQYF	TGCGCCAGCAGCCAAGAGCGGGACTACGAGCAGTACTTC
.	TRBV19	13	TRBJ2-4	.	CASSINRENIQYF	TGTGCCAGTAGTATAAACAGAGAAAACATTCAGTACTTC
many	TRBV6-5	15	TRBJ2-7	.	CASRQHTAISYEQYF	TGTGCCAGCAGACAGCACACAGCAATCTCCTACGAGCAGTACTTC
.	TRBV5-6	12	TRBJ2-2	.	CASREITGELFF	TGTGCCAGCAGGGAAATCACCGGGGAGCTGTTTTTT
many	TRBV29-1	14	TRBJ2-2	.	CSVEHRFRTGELFF	TGCAGCGTTGAACATCGGTTTCGAACCGGGGAGCTGTTTTTT
many	TRBV7-9	15	TRBJ1-2	.	CASSSGFISPYGYTF	TGTGCCAGTTCTTCAGGGTTTATTTCCCCGTATGGCTACACCTTC
many	TRBV2	16	TRBJ2-7	.	CAMVDRSGTRTNEQYF	TGTGCCATGGTGGACAGGAGCGGGACCAGAACTAACGAGCAGTACTTC
.	TRBV30	13	TRBJ2-2	.	CAWVQGYGGELFF	TGTGCCTGGGTCCAGGGGTATGGCGGGGAGCTGTTTTTT
few	TRBV9	15	TRBJ1-4	.	CASSVGGGNYEKLFF	TGTGCCAGCAGCGTAGGTGGCGGAAATTATGAAAAACTGTTTTTT
many	TRBV6-2/TRBV6-3	14	TRBJ2-5	.	CASTPYGVRETQYF	TGTGCCAGCACCCCCTACGGGGTTCGAGAGACCCAGTACTTC
many	TRBV5-1	14	TRBJ2-7	.	CASSLAERGTEQYF	TGCGCCAGCAGCTTGGCCGAAAGGGGGACGGAGCAGTACTTC
.	TRBV11-3	13	TRBJ2-7	.	CASSSRWTYEQYF	TGTGCCAGCAGTTCAAGGTGGACCTACGAGCAGTACTTC